The clone carrying this T cell receptor beta chain was counted at least ten times. Its matching antigen is unknown. In germline, CDR1 is LNHNV, CDR2 YYDKDF (reference sequence). Germline trimming cut 4 bases from V and 9 bases from J; bases unmatched to any gene: 6. CDR3 length: 15 residues. Genomic DNA, the template, was used for profiling of the TCR beta VDJ and CDR3. In TCRdb, the reads were re-called with MiXCR into one record per CDR3 protein. The data show approximately 200,000 distinct CDR3 sequences, roughly 57% seen once. The data stem from a study of CD8+CD57+ T cells in acquired aplastic anemia. General study points: Some 29 shared CD8+ CDR3s appeared highly expressed within patients' immunodominant clones.

The chain couples TRBV15 to TRBJ2-1; 13 bases match TRBD2. The clonotype originates from a human donor in good health. The sample comprised sorted CD4+, CD8+, or CD8+CD57+ T cells (not recorded which) from PBMCs. CDR3 protein: CATSTGTSGVAEQFF. Here the CDR3 DNA reads TGTGCCACCAGCACCGGGACTAGCGGGGTGGCTGAGCAGTTCTTC.